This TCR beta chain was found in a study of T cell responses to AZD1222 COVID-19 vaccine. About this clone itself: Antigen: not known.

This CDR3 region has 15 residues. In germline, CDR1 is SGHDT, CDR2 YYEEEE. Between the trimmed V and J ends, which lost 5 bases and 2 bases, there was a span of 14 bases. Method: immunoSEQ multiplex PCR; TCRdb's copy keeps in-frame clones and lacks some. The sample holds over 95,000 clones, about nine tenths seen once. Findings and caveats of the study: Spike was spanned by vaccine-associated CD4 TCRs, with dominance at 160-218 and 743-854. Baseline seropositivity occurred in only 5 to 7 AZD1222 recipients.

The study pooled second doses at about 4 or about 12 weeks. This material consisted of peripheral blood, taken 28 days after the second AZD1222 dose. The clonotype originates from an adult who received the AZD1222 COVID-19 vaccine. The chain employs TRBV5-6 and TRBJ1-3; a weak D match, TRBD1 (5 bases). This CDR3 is CASSFRGITGNTIYF. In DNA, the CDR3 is TGTGCCAGCAGTTTTAGGGGCATTACTGGAAACACCATATATTTT.